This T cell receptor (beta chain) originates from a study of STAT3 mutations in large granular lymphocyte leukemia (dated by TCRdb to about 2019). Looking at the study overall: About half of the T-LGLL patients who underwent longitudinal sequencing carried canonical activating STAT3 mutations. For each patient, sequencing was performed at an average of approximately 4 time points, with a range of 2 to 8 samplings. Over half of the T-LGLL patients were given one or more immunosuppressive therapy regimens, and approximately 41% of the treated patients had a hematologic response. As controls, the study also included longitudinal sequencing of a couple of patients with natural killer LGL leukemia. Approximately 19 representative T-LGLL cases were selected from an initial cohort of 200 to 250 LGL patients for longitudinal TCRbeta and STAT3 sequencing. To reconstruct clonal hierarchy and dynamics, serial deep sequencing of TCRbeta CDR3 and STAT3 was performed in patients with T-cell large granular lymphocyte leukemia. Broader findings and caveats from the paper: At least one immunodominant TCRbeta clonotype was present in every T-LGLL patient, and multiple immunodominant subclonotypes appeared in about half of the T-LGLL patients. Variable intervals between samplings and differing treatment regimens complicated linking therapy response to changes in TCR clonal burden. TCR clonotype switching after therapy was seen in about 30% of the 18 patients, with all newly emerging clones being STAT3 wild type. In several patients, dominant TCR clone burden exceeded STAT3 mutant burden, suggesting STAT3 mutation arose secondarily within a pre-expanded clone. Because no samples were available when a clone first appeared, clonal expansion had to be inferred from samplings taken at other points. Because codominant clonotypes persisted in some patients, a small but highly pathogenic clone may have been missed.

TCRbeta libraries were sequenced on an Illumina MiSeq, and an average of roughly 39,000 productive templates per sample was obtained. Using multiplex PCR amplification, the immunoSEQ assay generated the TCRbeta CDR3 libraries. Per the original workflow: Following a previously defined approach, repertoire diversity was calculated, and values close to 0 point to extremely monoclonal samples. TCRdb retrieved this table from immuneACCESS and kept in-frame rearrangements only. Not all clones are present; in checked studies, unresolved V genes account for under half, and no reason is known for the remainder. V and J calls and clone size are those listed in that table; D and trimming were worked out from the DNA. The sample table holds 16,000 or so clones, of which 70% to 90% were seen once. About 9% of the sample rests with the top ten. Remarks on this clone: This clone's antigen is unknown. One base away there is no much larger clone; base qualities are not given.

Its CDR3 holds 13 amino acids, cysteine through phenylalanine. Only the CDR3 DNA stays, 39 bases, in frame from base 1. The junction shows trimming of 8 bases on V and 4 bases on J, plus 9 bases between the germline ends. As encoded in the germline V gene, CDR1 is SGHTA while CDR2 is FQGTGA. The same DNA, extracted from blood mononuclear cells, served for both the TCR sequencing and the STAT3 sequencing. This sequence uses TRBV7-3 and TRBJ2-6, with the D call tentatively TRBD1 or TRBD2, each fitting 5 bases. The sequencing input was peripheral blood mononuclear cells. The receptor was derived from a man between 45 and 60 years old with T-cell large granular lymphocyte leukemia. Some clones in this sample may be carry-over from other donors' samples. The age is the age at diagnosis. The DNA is TGTGCCAGCGGGGGTCCCGGGGCCAACGTCCTGACTTTC. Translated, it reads CASGGPGANVLTF.